Detailed here is one T cell receptor beta chain. Low-dose radiotherapy and low-dose cyclophosphamide, together with aspirin, ipilimumab and nivolumab, were given to donors. After removal of 4 bases from V and 2 bases from J, the junction contained 6 bases not matched to a gene. The CDR3 covers 15 residues. From germline, CDR1 is SGHAT and CDR2 FQNNGV. The data derive from a study of low-dose radiotherapy and immunotherapy resistance in tumors. Study-wide background: The study delivered 0.5 Gy per fraction every 2 weeks to Cohort 1, totaling 6.5 Gy.

TRAV- and TRBV-specific primers were used for first-strand cDNA, which covered alpha and beta chains. TCRs were amplified for around 21 PCR cycles with a constant-region primer and V-primer adapter. TCRdb fed the reads into MiXCR, producing one record per CDR3 protein. Seen here are fewer than 20,000 distinct CDR3 sequences, about 74% observed once, and the top ten hold 9.5% to 12%. The chain couples TRBV11-2 to TRBJ2-5; 8 nucleotides align to TRBD2. This receptor was obtained from a human donor with advanced metastatic prostate, ovarian, gallbladder or colorectal cancer (not recorded which). This table probably holds off-target reads from a library built for another chain. CDR3: CASSSLTSAQETQYF. The DNA of the CDR3 is TGTGCCAGCAGCTCCCTGACTAGCGCACAAGAGACCCAGTACTTC.